These 28 T cell receptor beta chains share one sample of origin, sequenced in a study of T cell clonotyping in hematopoietic cell transplantation (dated by TCRdb to about 2021). The receptor library was made with the immunoSEQ multiplex PCR assay. Drawn from immuneACCESS, this table holds only the in-frame rearrangements with V and J called that TCRdb kept. Clones are partly lost; checked studies trace under half to an unresolved V gene and leave the rest unexplained. The sample table contains around 13,000 clones; only one count was recorded for about four fifths of them. Almost 6% of the sample lies in the top ten. The time point label, read with the paper, signifies: 100 days after allo-HCT. The specimen was PBMCs, collected 100 days after allogeneic stem cell transplant. These receptors came from a female patient between 40 and 55 years old who had an allogeneic stem cell transplant from a related donor, so T cells may come from the graft donor. Some clones in this sample may be carry-over from other donors' samples.

The chain combines TRBV19 with TRBJ2-2; TRBD1 matches 7 bases. CDR3 size: 16 residues. J lost 3 bases, V lost 6 bases, and 10 bases had no gene match. The germline V gene has CDR1 LNHDA and CDR2 SQIVND (reference sequence). CDR3 sequence reads: CASSAGGWGYTGELFF. The CDR3 DNA reads TGTGCCAGTAGCGCAGGGGGATGGGGATACACCGGGGAGCTGTTTTTT.

The rearrangement joins TRBV6-5 to TRBJ1-2, with D hard to call. V was pared by 6 bases and J by 5 bases, with 16 bases between. CDR1 and CDR2 (germline): MNHEY, SVGAGI. CDR3 length: 14 residues. CDR3 sequence reads: CASSAGGLPYGYTF. In DNA, the CDR3 is TGTGCCAGCAGCGCAGGTGGGCTTCCGTATGGCTACACCTTC.

Only one count was recorded for this clone. V usage is TRBV7-9 and J usage is TRBJ2-7, with 7 bases aligning to TRBD2. The CDR3 is 15 amino acids. Germline trimming cut 5 bases from V and 3 bases from J; bases unmatched to any gene: 10. Germline V gives CDR1 SEHNR, CDR2 FQNEAQ (reference sequence). The CDR3 nucleotides are TGTGCCAGCAGCCCCCGCAGCGGGGATAACTACGAGCAGTACTTC. As protein: CASSPRSGDNYEQYF. Looking up the rest from reference TRBV7-9 and TRBJ2-7 gives the full variable domain: DTGVSQNPRHKITKRGQNVTFRCDPISEHNRLYWYRQTLGQGPEFLTYFQNEAQLEKSRLLSDRFSAERPKGSFSTLEIQRTEQGDSAMYLCASSPRSGDNYEQYFGPGTRLTVT.

Here the CDR3 DNA reads TGTGCCAGCTCGCCGGGATTAACCCTCTCTGGGGCCAACGTCCTGACTTTC. This translates into CASSPGLTLSGANVLTF. The rearrangement links TRBV25-1 to TRBJ2-6, with a possible D match to TRBD2 (5 bases). Germline V gives CDR1 MGHDK, CDR2 SYGVNS. Trimming removed 8 bases at V and 0 bases at J, with 17 bases between. The CDR3 covers 17 residues.

The chain is built from TRBV6-4 and TRBJ2-3; 7 bases map to TRBD2. The CDR3 runs to 13 residues. J was trimmed by 3 bases and V by 10 bases; bases with no gene match: 7. The V gene's germline CDR1 is MRHNA and CDR2 SNTAGT. CDR3 amino acids: CATGREGTDTQYF. In DNA form, the CDR3 reads TGTGCCACCGGCAGGGAGGGGACAGATACGCAGTATTTT.

The chain combines TRBV29-1 with TRBJ1-1; no clear D. Per germline, CDR1 SQVTM and CDR2 ANQGSEA. V was shortened by 7 bases and J by 1 base, with 19 bases between the two germline ends. This CDR3 region has 15 residues. CDR3 nucleotide sequence: TGCAGCGCCACCCGGCGGGAGCCCACGAACACTGAAGCTTTCTTT. This codes for CSATRREPTNTEAFF. Combining the CDR3 with reference TRBV29-1 and TRBJ1-1 gives the whole variable domain SAVISQKPSRDICQRGTSLTIQCQVDSQVTMMFWYRQQPGQSLTLIATANQGSEATYESGFVIDKFPISRPNLTFSTLTVSNMSPEDSSIYLCSATRREPTNTEAFFGQGTRLTVV.

This chain links TRBV7-2 with TRBJ1-2, with 7 bases lining up with TRBD1. Germline CDR1 and CDR2: SGHTA and FQGNSA. The length of the CDR3 is 12 residues. Trimming took 4 bases from V and 7 from J; bases not matched to a gene: 3. CDR3 amino acids: CASSSTGSGYTF. The CDR3 DNA reads TGTGCCAGCAGCTCGACAGGGAGTGGCTACACCTTC.

The rearrangement uses TRBV25-1 and TRBJ2-7, with D possibly TRBD1 on 5 matching bases. Germline CDR1 and CDR2: MGHDK and SYGVNS. The germline V and J ends were trimmed by 5 bases and 5 bases, with 10 bases remaining between them. The CDR3 loop spans 12 amino acids. The CDR3 loop reads CASSLTRDEQYF. In DNA form, the CDR3 reads TGTGCCAGCAGTCTTACCAGGGACGAGCAGTACTTC.

Relative to its sample, this clone is medium-sized (0.01 to 0.1%). The chain has TRBV9 and TRBJ1-1; D call uncertain. Trimming shortened V by 5 bases and J by 5 bases, and 13 bases separated the two germline ends. CDR3 length: 13 amino acids. CDR1 is SGDLS and CDR2 is YYNGEE in the germline V gene. The DNA for the CDR3 is TGTGCCAGCAGAAGACCGGGAGGGACTGAAGCTTTCTTT. Its protein is CASRRPGGTEAFF.

The chain uses TRBV19 and TRBJ2-7; D gene ambiguous. V was cut by 3 bases and J by 4 bases, with 7 bases left in between. Per the germline V gene, CDR1 is LNHDA and CDR2 is SQIVND (reference sequence). The CDR3 totals 12 residues. The CDR3 here is CASSIDGYEQYF. CDR3 bases: TGTGCCAGTAGTATTGATGGGTACGAGCAGTACTTC.

This clone was observed once. The chain carries TRBV6-6 and TRBJ1-5, with TRBD1 matching 7 bases. V trimming: 8 bases; J trimming: 6 bases; junction bases outside the gene matches: 10. CDR3 size: 14 residues. The germline V gene has CDR1 MNHNY and CDR2 SVGAGI (reference sequence). CDR3 residues: CASRQTGQGQPQHF. The CDR3, as DNA: TGTGCCAGCCGTCAGACAGGGCAGGGTCAGCCCCAGCATTTT.

The CDR3 reads CSARRTVGTDTQYF. CDR3 DNA sequence: TGCAGCGCCCGAAGGACGGTCGGCACAGATACGCAGTATTTT. The V and J genes are TRBV29-1 and TRBJ2-3; D remains unclear. Germline CDR1 is SQVTM and CDR2 is ANQGSEA. V lost 7 bases and J 1 base, leaving 15 bases between the germline ends. CDR3 length: 14 residues.

This rearrangement joins TRBV4-3 to TRBJ2-5, with a possible D match to TRBD2 (6 bases). The length of the CDR3 is 16 residues. The V gene lost 0 bases and the J gene lost 1 base, with 12 bases spanning the gap. Germline CDR1 is LGHNA and CDR2 is YSLEER. The CDR3 reads CASSQDRGGTQETQYF. The CDR3 DNA reads as TGCGCCAGCAGCCAAGATCGGGGCGGGACCCAAGAGACCCAGTACTTC.

This clone appeared once. The V call is TRBV19, the J call TRBJ1-5; TRBD1 might be the D (5 bases). Germline loops: CDR1 LNHDA, CDR2 SQIVND (reference sequence). This CDR3 contains 13 residues. Trimming took 3 bases from V and 10 from J, leaving 13 bases between them. The CDR3 DNA follows: TGTGCCAGTAGTATGGAAAGGGGCGACCCCCAGCATTTT. Its protein is CASSMERGDPQHF.

This chain uses TRBV14 with TRBJ2-5; tentatively, D is TRBD1 (5 bases). The CDR3 totals 15 residues. The germline gives CDR1 SGHDN, CDR2 FVKESK. Deletions cut 3 bases from V and 5 bases from J, with 16 bases between. CDR3 bases: TGTGCCAGCAGCCAGGACACCATCGCTGGGGAGACCCAGTACTTC. Protein sequence: CASSQDTIAGETQYF.

J is TRBJ2-1 and V is TRBV11-3; the match to TRBD1 covers 7 bases. After removal of 5 bases from V and 10 bases from J, the junction contained 11 bases not matched to a gene. Germline CDR1 reads SGHNT; CDR2 reads YENEEA. The CDR3 has 14 residues. The CDR3 coding sequence is TGTGCCAGCAGCCAGACAGGGCTGGGATCGGAGCAGTTCTTC. Its translation is CASSQTGLGSEQFF.

The rearrangement uses TRBV10-3 and TRBJ2-3; no firm D call. The CDR3 is 13 residues long. Deletions cut 2 bases from V and 10 bases from J, with 13 bases between. Looked up from germline, CDR1 is ENHRY and CDR2 is SYGVKD. Here the CDR3 DNA reads TGTGCCATCAGTGAGCTGACCCCCTCCCCGCAGTATTTT. As protein: CAISELTPSPQYF.

The chain is built from TRBV12-5 and TRBJ2-7, with 7 bases matching TRBD1. With V trimmed by 5 bases and J by 7 bases, 11 bases remained unmatched. In germline, CDR1 is LGHNT, CDR2 FRNRAP. The CDR3 is 14 amino acids. CDR3 sequence reads: CASGAGDSASEQYF. The CDR3 DNA is TGTGCTAGTGGTGCTGGGGACAGTGCCTCTGAGCAGTACTTC.

CDR3 region: CASSLLDTEAFF. CDR3 nucleotides: TGTGCCAGCAGCTTACTCGACACTGAAGCTTTCTTT. V is TRBV7-9 and J is TRBJ1-1; D remains ambiguous. The length of the CDR3 is 12 residues. CDR1 and CDR2 from the germline V gene are SEHNR and FQNEAQ (reference sequence). V shed 2 bases and J shed 3 bases, with 4 bases lying between them.

The J gene is TRBJ1-4, the V gene TRBV10-2; no clear D gene. V was trimmed by 8 bases and J by 5 bases, leaving 12 bases between them. The CDR3 contains 13 residues. Germline V lookup: CDR1 WSHSY, CDR2 SAAADI. The CDR3 DNA is TGCGCCAGCGTCGGGCGTCGAAATGAAAAACTGTTTTTT. Amino acid sequence: CASVGRRNEKLFF.

This chain connects TRBV6-5 to TRBJ2-3; 9 bases line up with TRBD2. Germline CDR1 MNHEY, CDR2 SVGAGI. The CDR3 runs to 15 residues. Trimming cost V 6 bases and J 4 bases; bases outside gene matches: 8. The DNA for the CDR3 is TGTGCCAGCAGCCGACTAGCGGAAGGCCCAGATACGCAGTATTTT. Its protein is CASSRLAEGPDTQYF.

The chain combines TRBV4-1 with TRBJ1-2; 9 positions match TRBD1. The CDR3 is made up of 14 amino acids. V was pared by 3 bases and J by 8 bases, with 7 bases of the junction left unmatched. The germline V gene has CDR1 MGHRA and CDR2 YSYEKL. The CDR3 coding sequence is TGCGCCAGCAGCCACTCAACAGGGGGCTGGGGCTACACCTTC. This translates into CASSHSTGGWGYTF.

This chain connects TRBV6-1 to TRBJ2-1; no firm D call. From germline, CDR1 is MNHNS and CDR2 SASEGT. Trimming took 4 bases from V and 10 from J, leaving 11 bases between them. The CDR3 contains 12 residues. The CDR3: CASSVRPSEQFF. CDR3 bases: TGTGCCAGCAGTGTTCGACCCTCCGAGCAGTTCTTC.

This chain connects TRBV6-1 to TRBJ1-5; TRBD1 matches 7 bases. With 8 bases clipped from V and 5 bases from J, the junction kept 6 bases outside the gene matches. Germline V gene data show CDR1 as MNHNS and CDR2 as SASEGT. The CDR3 is made up of 13 amino acids. CDR3 sequence: CASVEGQYQPQHF. CDR3 in DNA: TGTGCCAGCGTCGAGGGACAGTATCAGCCCCAGCATTTT.

This rearrangement joins TRBV18 to TRBJ2-7, with D perhaps TRBD1 (7 bases). Germline V lookup: CDR1 KGHSH, CDR2 LQKENI. The CDR3 totals 14 residues. V lost 3 bases and J lost 3, with 12 bases in between. The CDR3 region is CASSPSQGGYEQYF. CDR3 DNA: TGTGCCAGCTCACCGAGTCAGGGGGGCTACGAGCAGTACTTC. The variable domain in full, completed from reference TRBV18 and TRBJ2-7, reads NAGVMQNPRHLVRRRGQEARLRCSPMKGHSHVYWYRQLPEEGLKFMVYLQKENIIDESGMPKERFSAEFPKEGPSILRIQQVVRGDSAAYFCASSPSQGGYEQYFGPGTRLTVT.

The chain couples TRBV13 to TRBJ2-7; 8 bases line up with TRBD1. CDR1 PRHDT and CDR2 FYEKMQ come from the germline V gene (reference sequence). V was clipped by 0 bases and J by 4 bases; unmatched bases: 8. The CDR3 runs to 16 residues. CDR3 sequence: CASSLGGRTGRYEQYF. For the CDR3, the DNA is TGTGCCAGCAGCTTAGGTGGTCGGACAGGGAGATACGAGCAGTACTTC.

This chain connects TRBV5-6 to TRBJ2-5; weak D call: TRBD1 (6 bases). Germline lookup yields CDR1 SGHDT and CDR2 YYEEEE. The V gene lost 3 bases and the J gene lost 0 bases, with 9 bases spanning the gap. The CDR3 is 14 amino acids. The CDR3: CASSSDSNQETQYF. DNA of the CDR3: TGTGCCAGCAGCTCGGACAGCAACCAAGAGACCCAGTACTTC. Together with reference TRBV5-6 and TRBJ2-5, the CDR3 gives the full variable domain: DAGVTQSPTHLIKTRGQQVTLRCSPKSGHDTVSWYQQALGQGPQFIFQYYEEEERQRGNFPDRFSGHQFPNYSSELNVNALLLGDSALYLCASSSDSNQETQYFGPGTRLLVL.

With respect to this clone: At one of its ends the junction is not consistent with the germline gene, which may arise from a read error. The chain couples TRBV7-7 to TRBJ2-2, with D possibly TRBD2 on 5 matching bases. This CDR3 has 13 amino acids. Germline assignment: CDR1 SSHAT and CDR2 FNYEAQ (reference sequence). The CDR3 is CASSLDYTGELFF. The CDR3 DNA is TGTGCTAGCAGCTTGGACTACACCGGGGAGCTGTTTTTT.